Listed below are T cell receptor beta chains from one sample, sequenced in a study of T cells after yellow fever vaccination. TCRdb reanalysed the 5' RACE reads using MiXCR and keeps one entry per CDR3 protein. The sample carries under 700,000 distinct CDR3 sequences, roughly a sixth recorded once. This sample comprised PBMCs, obtained less than 6 days after the first yellow fever vaccination. These receptors all stem from a young man who received the YFV17D yellow fever vaccine. The CDR3 runs from the conserved cysteine through the conserved F or W. The order of the fields is V gene, J gene, clone size, D gene, CDR3 DNA, CDR3 protein. The D gene is left open where the match is weak. Clone size is shown for a subset of rows, as once, few, many or a class of expanded clone.

TRBV20-1	TRBJ2-5	few	TRBD2	TGCAGTGCTAGAGATCCTCTTACTAGCGGGGGGCGGGAGACCCAGTACTTC	CSARDPLTSGGRETQYF
TRBV12-3/TRBV12-4	TRBJ2-3	few	-	TGTGCCAGCAGTTTAAATACTCCCAAGAGGGCCACAGATACGCAGTATTTT	CASSLNTPKRATDTQYF
TRBV18	TRBJ2-2	few	-	TGTGCCAGCTCACGCGGTTCGGGTACCACCGGGGAGCTGTTTTTT	CASSRGSGTTGELFF
TRBV4-2	TRBJ1-5	-	-	TGTGCCAGCAGCCAAGATTACTTGAGGGACGGCAATCAGCCCCAGCATTTT	CASSQDYLRDGNQPQHF
TRBV7-2	TRBJ2-1	few	-	TGTGCCACCCGTAGGGGGGGCTCCTACAATGAGCAGTTCTTC	CATRRGGSYNEQFF
TRBV20-1	TRBJ2-5	-	TRBD1	TGCAGTGCTAGGGACAGGGCAGGGAAGACCCAGTACTTC	CSARDRAGKTQYF
TRBV5-1	TRBJ1-6	few	TRBD1	TGCGCCAGCAGCTGGACCGGGACAGAAAATTCACCCCTCCACTTT	CASSWTGTENSPLHF
TRBV10-3	TRBJ2-1	-	-	TGTGCCATCAGCCGGGACGAGAACAATGAGCAGTTCTTC	CAISRDENNEQFF
TRBV9	TRBJ2-6	few	TRBD1	TGTGCCAGCAGCAGCGGGACAGGGCGGGGGGCCAACGTCCTGACTTTC	CASSSGTGRGANVLTF
TRBV30	TRBJ2-5	-	TRBD1	TGTGCCTGGAGTGGGGCAGGGGGCAGAAAAGAGACCCAGTACTTC	CAWSGAGGRKETQYF
TRBV11-2	TRBJ1-6	-	-	TGTGCCAGCAGCACAGGGTATTCACCCCTCCACTTT	CASSTGYSPLHF
TRBV30	TRBJ1-2	few	-	TGTGCCTGGAGTGGAGGAGCCTTCTATGGCTACACCTTC	CAWSGGAFYGYTF
TRBV7-7	TRBJ2-1	few	-	TGTGCCAGCAGCCCCTGGGCAGGTGCGACCTACAATGAGCAGTTCTTC	CASSPWAGATYNEQFF
TRBV11-2	TRBJ2-3	-	-	TGTGCCAGCAGCTTAGGATTATATGGCGGGTCTAGCACAGATACGCAGTATTTT	CASSLGLYGGSSTDTQYF
TRBV6-1	TRBJ2-1	-	-	TGTGCCAGCAGTGGAAAGCCTGGACGGGAGAATGAGCAGTTCTTC	CASSGKPGRENEQFF
TRBV6-2/TRBV6-3	TRBJ1-4	once	TRBD1	TGTGCCAGCAGACACCGGGACAGGGACGAAAAACTGTTTTTT	CASRHRDRDEKLFF
TRBV10-2	TRBJ1-3	-	-	TGCGCCAGCAGTGACAGATCCTCTGGAAACACCATATATTTT	CASSDRSSGNTIYF
TRBV10-3	TRBJ2-1	-	-	TGTGCCATCAGTGAACCCAGCTCCTACAATGAGCAGTTCTTC	CAISEPSSYNEQFF
TRBV5-4	TRBJ2-7	-	TRBD2	TGTGCCAGCAGCGGGGGACTAGCGGGTTCCTACGAGCAGTACTTC	CASSGGLAGSYEQYF
TRBV7-2	TRBJ1-5	-	TRBD1	TGTGCCAGCAGCTTAGTCGACAGGGGTCGGAATCAGCCCCAGCATTTT	CASSLVDRGRNQPQHF
TRBV7-9	TRBJ1-1	many	-	TGTGCCAGCAGCTTACAGGCAAACACTGAAGCTTTCTTT	CASSLQANTEAFF
TRBV25-1	TRBJ1-2	-	-	TGTGCCAGCAGTGAGGGGGCGCAGAGGTTTGGCTACACCTTC	CASSEGAQRFGYTF
TRBV9	TRBJ1-1	few	-	TGTGCCAGCAGCGTAGGTCTGTCCGAAGCTTTCTTT	CASSVGLSEAFF
TRBV28	TRBJ2-7	-	-	TGTGCCAGTCAGGGGCTTCAGGGCTCCTACGAGCAGTACTTC	CASQGLQGSYEQYF
TRBV12-3/TRBV12-4	TRBJ1-1	-	TRBD1	TGTGCCACCGGACAGGTGAGCACTGAAGCTTTCTTT	CATGQVSTEAFF
TRBV7-2	TRBJ2-1	few	-	TGTGCCAGCAGCTTAGCGCGGGATTCTTTGGGGGGCCGTAGAAATGAGCAGTTCTTC	CASSLARDSLGGRRNEQFF
TRBV20-1	TRBJ2-5	few	-	TGCAGTGCTGGGCCCCAGGGCGGGACAGCCCCAAGTCCAGAGACCCAGTACTTC	CSAGPQGGTAPSPETQYF
TRBV4-3	TRBJ2-3	-	-	TGCGCCAGCAGCCAATTGGGAGGGGGGCCCACAGATACGCAGTATTTT	CASSQLGGGPTDTQYF
TRBV20-1	TRBJ2-3	many	-	TGCAGTGCCAAGACAGAGACACTCGATACGCAGTATTTT	CSAKTETLDTQYF
TRBV6-1	TRBJ1-2	-	-	TGTGCCAGCAGTACGCAGATCCCAGGACAGCTCTATGGCTACACCTTC	CASSTQIPGQLYGYTF
TRBV10-3	TRBJ2-6	-	-	TGTGCCATCAGTGGTGGGGGGGCTACTGGGGCCAACGTCCTGACTTTC	CAISGGGATGANVLTF
TRBV4-2	TRBJ2-1	-	-	TGTGCCAGCAGCTCCGTCACCCCGGGGGCCCACAATGAGCAGTTCTTC	CASSSVTPGAHNEQFF
TRBV9	TRBJ1-3	many	-	TGTGCCAGCAGCCAAGGCTCTGGAAACACCATATATTTT	CASSQGSGNTIYF
TRBV4-1	TRBJ2-2	-	TRBD1	TGCGCCAGCAGCCAGAACAGGGGGCCGAACACCGGGGAGCTGTTTTTT	CASSQNRGPNTGELFF
TRBV7-9	TRBJ1-4	few	-	TGTGCCAGCAGCTTCGAACGGACTACTAATGAAAAACTGTTTTTT	CASSFERTTNEKLFF
TRBV5-1	TRBJ2-1	many	-	TGCGCCAGCAGCTTGGGTCAGAGTGGGGATGAGCAGTTCTTC	CASSLGQSGDEQFF
TRBV5-1	TRBJ1-5	many	TRBD1	TGTGCCAGCAGCTTGGGGCAGGGGGGTCAGCCCCAGCATTTT	CASSLGQGGQPQHF